The 11 T cell receptor beta chains below all came from one sample that was sequenced in a study of cytomegalovirus exposure and HLA in healthy donors. 13 Jbeta primers and 60 Vbeta primers were used for the PCR. Method: immunoSEQ multiplex PCR; TCRdb's copy keeps in-frame clones and lacks some. The sample has 150,000 to 170,000 clones, more than 75% seen once. Sequencing was done on a sample of PBMCs. The receptors come from a man aged 30 to 39 in good health and CMV-seropositive.

V and J are TRBV9 and TRBJ2-5, with 8 bases lining up with TRBD1. The germline V gene encodes CDR1 SGDLS and CDR2 YYNGEE. This CDR3 spans 15 amino acids. V shed 3 bases, J shed 4 bases, and the junction held 8 bases outside the gene matches. In DNA, the CDR3 is TGTGCCAGCAGCGATGGGGACAGGAGGGCAGAGACCCAGTACTTC. Protein product: CASSDGDRRAETQYF.

In the case of this clone: A junction end diverges from the germline sequence, so it may reflect a read error. J is TRBJ1-2 and V is TRBV7-9, with TRBD1 matching over 10 bases. Per the germline V gene, CDR1 is SEHNR and CDR2 is FQNEAQ (reference sequence). This CDR3 has 15 amino acids. CDR3 bases: TGTGCCAGCAGTATTCCGGGACAGGGGACCTATGTCTACACCTTC. It codes for CASSIPGQGTYVYTF. The whole variable domain, filled in from reference TRBV7-9 and TRBJ1-2, reads DTGVSQNPRHKITKRGQNVTFRCDPISEHNRLYWYRQTLGQGPEFLTYFQNEAQLEKSRLLSDRFSAERPKGSFSTLEIQRTEQGDSAMYLCASSIPGQGTYVYTFGSGTRLTVV.

V usage is TRBV5-1 and J usage is TRBJ2-7; weak D call: TRBD2 (6 bases). Germline V gives CDR1 SGHRS, CDR2 YFSETQ. The CDR3 runs 14 residues. V was clipped by 4 bases and J by 7 bases, with 18 bases between them. This chain's CDR3 is CASSETISGGEQYF. DNA of the CDR3: TGCGCCAGCAGCGAAACGATTAGCGGCGGAGAGCAGTACTTC.

This clone was seen just once. The V gene is TRBV1, the J gene TRBJ2-7; no DNA check was done on the table's D call, TRBD2. TRBV1 has pseudogene status. This CDR3 is 14 amino acids long. This CDR3 is CTSSQGLAEYEQYF. In nucleotides, the CDR3 is TGCACCAGCAGCCAGGGACTAGCGGAATACGAGCAGTACTTC.

This chain uses TRBV14 with TRBJ2-3; 8 bases agree with TRBD2. Trimming cost V 1 base and J 5 bases; bases outside gene matches: 8. CDR3 length: 16 amino acids. In germline, CDR1 is SGHDN, CDR2 FVKESK. The CDR3 sequence: CASSQVDGGAGDTQYF. CDR3 nucleotides: TGTGCCAGCAGCCAAGTTGACGGGGGGGCAGGAGATACGCAGTATTTT.

The J gene is TRBJ1-2, the V gene TRBV5-6; D not certain. Germline-derived CDR1 and CDR2 are SGHDT and YYEEEE. Trimming shortened V by 4 bases and J by 6 bases, and 16 bases separated the two germline ends. This CDR3 spans 14 amino acids. Here the CDR3 reads CASSRPRVWHGYTF. The CDR3 nucleotides are TGTGCCAGCAGCCGACCTCGGGTTTGGCATGGCTACACCTTC.

This clone occurred once. V is TRBV6-5 and J is TRBJ2-7; tentative D call: TRBD1 (5 bases). In germline, CDR1 is MNHEY, CDR2 SVGAGI. V lost 4 bases, J lost 6 bases, and 19 bases lay in between. The CDR3 runs to 15 residues. CDR3 bases: TGTGCCAGCAGTTCCCTCCAAAGGACATTCAGCGAGCAGTACTTC. Translation gives CASSSLQRTFSEQYF.

CDR3 bases: TGTGCCAGCAGCCTGGGACAGCCAGGAGATACGCAGTATTTT. This codes for CASSLGQPGDTQYF. The chain carries TRBV5-6 and TRBJ2-3, with TRBD1 matching over 7 bases. From germline, CDR1 is SGHDT and CDR2 YYEEEE. The V segment lost 4 bases and the J segment 5 bases; nucleotides outside the gene matches: 7. This CDR3 is 14 amino acids long.

The DNA for the CDR3 is TGTGCCAGCAAGAGGGAGAGGGACACCGGGGAGCTGTTTTTT. Its protein is CASKRERDTGELFF. J is TRBJ2-2 and V is TRBV2; tentatively, D is TRBD2 (5 bases). The germline V and J ends were trimmed by 7 bases and 3 bases, with 12 bases remaining between them. This CDR3 spans 14 amino acids. The V gene's germline CDR1 is SNHLY and CDR2 FYNNEI. The full variable domain, in which reference TRBV2 and TRBJ2-2 provide the parts outside the CDR3, is EPEVTQTPSHQVTQMGQEVILRCVPISNHLYFYWYRQILGQKVEFLVSFYNNEISEKSEIFDDQFSVERPDGSNFTLKIRSTKLEDSAMYFCASKRERDTGELFFGEGSRLTVL.

The gene calls are TRBV5-4 and TRBJ1-3; the match to TRBD1 covers 9 bases. The CDR3 runs 17 residues. J gave up 3 bases and V 5 bases, and 12 bases lay outside the gene matches. Germline CDR1 is SGHNT and CDR2 is YYREEE (reference sequence). The CDR3 DNA follows: TGTGCCAGCAGTTCACTACAGGGGGCGCGGGATGGAAACACCATATATTTT. Translation: CASSSLQGARDGNTIYF. Full variable domain (missing parts from reference TRBV5-4 and TRBJ1-3): ETGVTQSPTHLIKTRGQQVTLRCSSQSGHNTVSWYQQALGQGPQFIFQYYREEENGRGNFPPRFSGLQFPNYSSELNVNALELDDSALYLCASSSLQGARDGNTIYFGEGSWLTVV.

The genes are TRBV18 and TRBJ1-5; no definite D call. This CDR3 has 16 amino acids. The germline V and J ends were trimmed by 5 bases and 0 bases, with 14 bases remaining between them. The germline V gene has CDR1 KGHSH and CDR2 LQKENI. Written as DNA, the CDR3 is TGTGCCAGCTCATTCGAGGCAACCTATAGCAATCAGCCCCAGCATTTT. Protein product: CASSFEATYSNQPQHF.